These 16 T cell receptor beta chains came from one sample sequenced in a study of T cells in Graves' hyperthyroidism and ophthalmopathy. It was RNA transcripts that yielded the amplified TCR beta CDR3 regions. First-round RT-PCR of the TCR CDR3 relied on the HTBI primer set. A single record per CDR3 protein comes from TCRdb applying MiXCR to the multiplex PCR reads. The sample contains some 530,000 distinct CDR3 sequences, 22% of which appear only once. The sequenced material came from blood. Receptors originate from a woman in her seventies with Graves' ophthalmopathy.

This chain uses TRBV5-1 with TRBJ2-1; the match to TRBD2 covers 10 bases. Germline assignment: CDR1 SGHRS and CDR2 YFSETQ. This CDR3 has 17 amino acids. The ends lost 4 bases at V and 4 bases at J; junction bases unmatched: 11. For the CDR3, the DNA is TGCGCCAGCAGCCCGGAACTAGCGGGAATACGATACAATGAGCAGTTCTTC. Its translation is CASSPELAGIRYNEQFF.

As to this clonotype: This may arise from a read error, as a much more abundant clone is one base away. This chain joins TRBV20-1 and TRBJ2-1; 7 bases align to TRBD2. In germline, CDR1 is DFQATT, CDR2 SNEGSKA (reference sequence). The CDR3 covers 16 residues. The J segment lost 0 bases and the V segment lost 6 bases, leaving 11 bases of the junction unmatched. This CDR3 reads CSALQPGRPSYNEQFF. For the CDR3, the DNA is TGCAGTGCCCTCCAGCCCGGGAGGCCCTCCTACAATGAGCAGTTCTTC.

This clonotype was counted ten times or more. The chain uses TRBV7-2 and TRBJ2-2; possibly TRBD2 for D (5 bases). The germline CDR1 and CDR2 sequences are SGHTA and FQGNSA. CDR3 size: 14 residues. The V end was cut by 0 bases, the J end by 9 bases, with 11 bases between. CDR3 nucleotide sequence: TGTGCCAGCAGCTTAGCCGGGGTTGTACGGGAGCTGTTTTTT. Its protein product is CASSLAGVVRELFF.

The chain links TRBV9 to TRBJ2-1; 11 positions match TRBD2. Germline assignment: CDR1 SGDLS and CDR2 YYNGEE. The CDR3 has 15 amino acids. Unmatched junction bases numbered 0, after V lost 2 bases and J lost 2 bases. CDR3 DNA sequence: TGTGCCAGCAGCGTTAGCGGGAGGGCCTACAATGAGCAGTTCTTC. This sequence encodes CASSVSGRAYNEQFF.

CDR3 coding DNA: TGTGCCAGCAGCTTAGTCCGACGAGGTTTCTATGGCTACACCTTC. It specifies CASSLVRRGFYGYTF. V is TRBV2 and J is TRBJ1-2, with D unclear. The V end lost 6 bases, the J end lost 4 bases, and 18 bases lay between the germline ends. CDR3 length: 15 amino acids. Looked up from germline, CDR1 is SNHLY and CDR2 is FYNNEI.

This clonotype was found many times. The chain uses TRBV19 and TRBJ1-1, with 11 positions matching TRBD1. With 4 bases clipped from V and 4 bases from J, the junction kept 2 bases outside the gene matches. This CDR3 has 14 residues. Germline V gives CDR1 LNHDA, CDR2 SQIVND (reference sequence). CDR3 coding DNA: TGTGCCAGTAGTACCGGGACAGGGGGCACTGAAGCTTTCTTT. Protein sequence: CASSTGTGGTEAFF. Variable domain in full (rest from reference TRBV19 and TRBJ1-1): DGGITQSPKYLFRKEGQNVTLSCEQNLNHDAMYWYRQDPGQGLRLIYYSQIVNDFQKGDIAEGYSVSREKKESFPLTVTSAQKNPTAFYLCASSTGTGGTEAFFGQGTRLTVV.

This clonotype came up once. The chain has TRBV29-1 and TRBJ1-1; 8 bases match TRBD1. V trimming: 3 bases; J trimming: 3 bases; junction bases outside the gene matches: 3. The CDR3 covers 13 residues. From germline, CDR1 is SQVTM and CDR2 ANQGSEA. CDR3: CSVDGQGDTEAFF. CDR3 nucleotide sequence: TGCAGCGTTGATGGACAGGGCGACACTGAAGCTTTCTTT.

Concerning this clonotype: A much bigger clone sits one base away, suggesting this may be a read error. The chain is built from TRBV27 and TRBJ1-2; weak D call: TRBD1 (5 bases). Germline V gene lookup returns CDR1 MNHEY and CDR2 SMNVEV (reference sequence). The CDR3 is made up of 16 amino acids. This chain's CDR3 is CASSLSILGRKDGNTF. CDR3 nucleotide sequence: TGTGCCAGCAGTTTATCGATATTGGGACGAAAGGATGGCAACACCTTC.

This clonotype was counted many times. J is TRBJ2-3 and V is TRBV28; D ambiguous. Germline CDR1 and CDR2: MDHEN and SYDVKM. V dropped 1 base and J dropped 5 bases, with 4 bases sitting between them. The CDR3 spans 12 residues. In DNA form, the CDR3 reads TGTGCCAGCAGTTTATATAAAGATACGCAGTATTTT. Its translation is CASSLYKDTQYF.

In this sample, this clonotype turned up a few times. The CDR3 region is CASSRLAPITSDTQYF. In DNA, the CDR3 is TGTGCCAGCAGCCGGCTAGCGCCCATCACTTCAGATACGCAGTATTTT. The rearrangement joins TRBV12-3 or TRBV12-4 to TRBJ2-3; a possible D gene is TRBD2 (6 bases). The CDR3 covers 16 residues. V was clipped by 6 bases and J by 4 bases, with 20 bases between them.

A remark on this clonotype: A read error is possible here, since a much larger clone lies one base away. V usage is TRBV29-1 and J usage is TRBJ1-2; D might be TRBD1 (5 bases). The CDR3 is made up of 12 amino acids. Germline CDR1 is SQVTM and CDR2 is ANQGSEA. Deletions cut 5 bases from V and 6 bases from J, with 13 bases between. The chain's CDR3 is CSVRDRANGYTF. Here the CDR3 DNA reads TGCAGCGTTAGAGACAGAGCCAATGGCTACACCTTC.

This clonotype was found a few times. The V and J genes are TRBV9 and TRBJ2-1; D is unclear. CDR1 and CDR2 (germline): SGDLS, YYNGEE. This CDR3 comprises 14 residues. V lost 3 bases and J 2 bases, leaving 9 bases between the germline ends. The CDR3 DNA reads TGTGCCAGCAGCGGGGGAACCCCCTACAATGAGCAGTTCTTC. This codes for CASSGGTPYNEQFF.

V gene TRBV12-5 combines with J gene TRBJ1-5; 8 nucleotides line up with TRBD1. V shed 6 bases, J shed 0 bases, and the junction held 16 bases outside the gene matches. Germline CDR1 is LGHNT and CDR2 is FRNRAP. The CDR3 covers 19 residues. The CDR3 DNA is TGTGCTAGTGGCCGAGCCCTGGGGACAGGACCATATAGCAATCAGCCCCAGCATTTT. Translated: CASGRALGTGPYSNQPQHF.

The V call is TRBV7-9, the J call TRBJ2-5, with D unresolved. Deletions cut 1 base from V and 9 bases from J, with 9 bases between. Looked up from germline, CDR1 is SEHNR and CDR2 is FQNEAQ (reference sequence). The CDR3 contains 12 residues. This CDR3 is CASSLDGLAQYF. The CDR3 region has the DNA TGTGCCAGCAGCTTAGATGGTTTGGCCCAGTACTTC.

The sample holds a few counts of this clonotype. The chain employs TRBV19 and TRBJ1-5, with 9 bases matching TRBD1. Losses at the gene ends were 5 bases for V and 6 bases for J; bases not matched to a gene: 8. This CDR3 is built from 15 residues. Per germline, CDR1 LNHDA and CDR2 SQIVND (reference sequence). CDR3 loop: CASSWWDRDGQPQHF. DNA for the CDR3: TGTGCCAGTAGTTGGTGGGACAGGGACGGTCAGCCCCAGCATTTT. Supplemented by reference TRBV19 and TRBJ1-5, the full variable domain reads DGGITQSPKYLFRKEGQNVTLSCEQNLNHDAMYWYRQDPGQGLRLIYYSQIVNDFQKGDIAEGYSVSREKKESFPLTVTSAQKNPTAFYLCASSWWDRDGQPQHFGDGTRLSIL.

Here the CDR3 DNA reads TGCAGCGTTGTTTTTTTTCAAGGGGTAGAGACCCAGTACTTC. Translated, it gives CSVVFFQGVETQYF. V and J are TRBV29-1 and TRBJ2-5; tentatively, D is TRBD1 (5 bases). V shed 4 bases and J shed 4 bases, with 16 bases lying between them. The CDR3 extends over 14 amino acids. Germline V gene lookup returns CDR1 SQVTM and CDR2 ANQGSEA.